The 6 T cell receptor beta chains reported below all come from one sample, sequenced in a study of monozygotic twins with inflammatory bowel disease. Following a re-call of the 5' RACE reads, TCRdb has one entry per CDR3 protein and lacks DNA. In all, the sample yields around 370,000 distinct CDR3 sequences. The sample comprised blood. These receptors were taken from a human donor with ulcerative colitis or Crohn's disease, or a healthy co-twin of an affected twin (not recorded which).

The rearrangement joins TRBV6-5 to TRBJ2-5. The CDR3 is 21 amino acids. Per the germline V gene, CDR1 is MNHEY and CDR2 is SVGAGI. CDR3 residues: CASSARYDVWVPRRSQETQYF.

The chain recombines TRBV7-2 with TRBJ1-1; absent DNA, TCRdb's TRBD1 call cannot be checked. Germline CDR1 is SGHTA and CDR2 is FQGNSA. The CDR3 runs 15 residues. CDR3: CASSLALGGYTEAFF.

The chain has TRBV7-6 and TRBJ1-1; TCRdb's D call, TRBD1, is unchecked because there is no DNA. This CDR3 contains 17 residues. Germline V gene lookup returns CDR1 SGHVS and CDR2 FNYEAQ. The CDR3: CASSLNSGFTMNTEAFF.

CDR3 region: CASSLVGGQDNQPQHF. The rearrangement uses TRBV5-1 and TRBJ1-5; TCRdb returns TRBD1, unconfirmable since there is no DNA. CDR3 length: 16 amino acids. Looked up from germline, CDR1 is SGHRS and CDR2 is YFSETQ.

The chain couples TRBV9 to TRBJ2-5; the TCRdb call, TRBD2, lacks DNA for checking. CDR1 and CDR2 from the germline V gene are SGDLS and YYNGEE. This CDR3 has 16 amino acids. This CDR3 is CASSVGRYKIQETQYF.

The chain carries TRBV20-1 and TRBJ2-7; TCRdb gives TRBD1 as the D gene, but with no DNA this cannot be confirmed. The CDR3 covers 15 residues. CDR1 is DFQATT, CDR2 SNEGSKA, per germline (reference sequence). The CDR3 loop is CSASPGTGGAYEQYF.